These T cell receptor beta chains were read from a single sample in a study of shared clonotypes between healthy human individuals. Only in-frame clones appear in the TCRdb table, and some are missing; sequencing was by immunoSEQ multiplex PCR. The data hold about 2.2 million clones, with about 93% observed a single time. Sequencing input: naive CD8+ T cells from PBMCs. The origin of the receptors is a young man in good health. Some clones in this sample may be carry-over from other donors' samples. Both conserved end residues are part of each CDR3. A D gene is named only where the DNA matches it firmly. Rows may omit the clone size; those that give it use once, few, many or a size class.

V gene: TRBV6-6
D gene: TRBD1
J gene: TRBJ2-7
clone size: .
CDR3 DNA: TGTGCCAGCAGTTACGAGGGGACAGGGGACAACGAGCAGTACTTC
CDR3 protein: CASSYEGTGDNEQYF

V gene: TRBV27
D gene: TRBD2
J gene: TRBJ2-7
clone size: .
CDR3 DNA: TGTGCCAGCAGTTCTGGGTCGGCTAGCGGGAGAGCCGGGATGTACGAGCAGTACTTC
CDR3 protein: CASSSGSASGRAGMYEQYF

V gene: TRBV11-2
D gene: .
J gene: TRBJ2-7
clone size: .
CDR3 DNA: TGTGCCAGCAGCTCCTCCCGGGACACTCTACGAAGGGTGCAGTACTTC
CDR3 protein: CASSSSRDTLRRVQYF

V gene: TRBV15
D gene: TRBD1
J gene: TRBJ1-1
clone size: .
CDR3 DNA: TGTGCCACCAGCGCAAGCTCCGGGACAGGGGGCACTGAAGCTTTCTTT
CDR3 protein: CATSASSGTGGTEAFF

V gene: TRBV5-6
D gene: .
J gene: TRBJ2-3
clone size: .
CDR3 DNA: TGTGCCAGCAGCTTGGCCATTCCGACAGAACGCACAGATACGCAGTATTTT
CDR3 protein: CASSLAIPTERTDTQYF

V gene: TRBV27
D gene: .
J gene: TRBJ1-4
clone size: .
CDR3 DNA: TGTGCCAGCAGTTTAGGGGGGGGGCGCGTTGAAAAACTGTTTTTT
CDR3 protein: CASSLGGGRVEKLFF

V gene: TRBV6-1
D gene: .
J gene: TRBJ2-2
clone size: .
CDR3 DNA: TGTGCCAGCAGTGAGCGACAGATGAACACCGGGGAGCTGTTTTTT
CDR3 protein: CASSERQMNTGELFF

V gene: TRBV4-1
D gene: TRBD2
J gene: TRBJ2-7
clone size: .
CDR3 DNA: TGCGCCAGCAGCCAAGATGGCGGGAGTATCTACGAGCAGTACTTC
CDR3 protein: CASSQDGGSIYEQYF

V gene: TRBV5-4
D gene: .
J gene: TRBJ2-7
clone size: .
CDR3 DNA: TGTGCCAGCAGCCCGGGAGTCCCCTTGGAGCAGTACTTC
CDR3 protein: CASSPGVPLEQYF

V gene: TRBV6-6
D gene: .
J gene: TRBJ2-7
clone size: once
CDR3 DNA: TGTGCCAGCAGTTCCGACGCGACGGGGGCTCCCTACGAGCAGTACTTC
CDR3 protein: CASSSDATGAPYEQYF

V gene: TRBV5-1
D gene: .
J gene: TRBJ2-1
clone size: .
CDR3 DNA: TGCGCCAGCAGCTTGGGGCTAGCCGCCGATGAGCAGTTCTTC
CDR3 protein: CASSLGLAADEQFF

V gene: TRBV4-3
D gene: .
J gene: TRBJ2-1
clone size: .
CDR3 DNA: TGCGCCAGCAGCCGGACCTTCGGGGACCCGGCTAATAATGAGCAGTTCTTC
CDR3 protein: CASSRTFGDPANNEQFF

V gene: TRBV27
D gene: .
J gene: TRBJ2-3
clone size: .
CDR3 DNA: TGTGCCAGCAGTTCTGCCCCCCGCCGACAGAGGAGCACAGATACGCAGTATTTT
CDR3 protein: CASSSAPRRQRSTDTQYF

V gene: TRBV6-5
D gene: TRBD1
J gene: TRBJ1-5
clone size: .
CDR3 DNA: TGTGCCAGCAGTCACAGGGGCCGGCAGCCCCAGCATTTT
CDR3 protein: CASSHRGRQPQHF

V gene: TRBV9
D gene: TRBD2
J gene: TRBJ2-1
clone size: .
CDR3 DNA: TGTGCCAGCAGCCCGGGACTAGCGGGATCCTTCCGCGATGAGCAGTTCTTC
CDR3 protein: CASSPGLAGSFRDEQFF

V gene: TRBV28
D gene: .
J gene: TRBJ2-2
clone size: .
CDR3 DNA: TGTGCCAGCAGTAAACTACACTCCCCGAACACCGGGGAGCTGTTTTTT
CDR3 protein: CASSKLHSPNTGELFF

V gene: TRBV2
D gene: .
J gene: TRBJ2-7
clone size: .
CDR3 DNA: TGTGCCAGCAGTGAAAGTAGGACGGGAGTACCATTCGAGCAGTACTTC
CDR3 protein: CASSESRTGVPFEQYF

V gene: TRBV9
D gene: .
J gene: TRBJ2-7
clone size: .
CDR3 DNA: TGTGCCAGCAGCGTAGGTGATAGCGGAGTCCCCTCCTACGAGCAGTACTTC
CDR3 protein: CASSVGDSGVPSYEQYF

V gene: TRBV19
D gene: .
J gene: TRBJ2-7
clone size: .
CDR3 DNA: TGTGCCAGTAGTATGAGACAAACCTACGAGCAGTACTTC
CDR3 protein: CASSMRQTYEQYF

V gene: TRBV7-2
D gene: TRBD2
J gene: TRBJ2-5
clone size: .
CDR3 DNA: TGTGCCAGCAGCTTAGCGCTCGGGGGAGGGGAGACCCAGTACTTC
CDR3 protein: CASSLALGGGETQYF

V gene: TRBV2
D gene: TRBD1
J gene: TRBJ2-7
clone size: .
CDR3 DNA: TGTGCCAGCTGTCTCCAACGAAAAGGGGACAGACGCCCCTACGAGCAGTACTTC
CDR3 protein: CASCLQRKGDRRPYEQYF

V gene: TRBV5-6
D gene: TRBD1
J gene: TRBJ2-7
clone size: .
CDR3 DNA: TGTGCCAGCAGCCCGAGAGGGACAGGGTTCGAGCAGTACTTC
CDR3 protein: CASSPRGTGFEQYF

V gene: TRBV4-3
D gene: .
J gene: TRBJ1-1
clone size: few
CDR3 DNA: TGCGCCAGCAGCCATCTTGAAGTCACTGAAGCTTTCTTT
CDR3 protein: CASSHLEVTEAFF

V gene: TRBV27
D gene: TRBD1
J gene: TRBJ2-7
clone size: .
CDR3 DNA: TGTGCCAGCAGTTTACTGAGCCTGCGAGGGGGCCCCTACGAGCAGTACTTC
CDR3 protein: CASSLLSLRGGPYEQYF

V gene: TRBV9
D gene: .
J gene: TRBJ2-1
clone size: .
CDR3 DNA: TGTGCCAGCAGCGTAGCGACTACGACACACCAACCCCAGTTCTTC
CDR3 protein: CASSVATTTHQPQFF

V gene: TRBV7-8
D gene: TRBD2
J gene: TRBJ2-3
clone size: .
CDR3 DNA: TGTGCCAGCAGCCAACGGACTAGAATCCCAGATACGCAGTATTTT
CDR3 protein: CASSQRTRIPDTQYF

V gene: TRBV28
D gene: TRBD1
J gene: TRBJ2-7
clone size: once
CDR3 DNA: TGTGCCAGCAGTTTAGACAGGGGCTTTCAAGGGCAGTACTTC
CDR3 protein: CASSLDRGFQGQYF

V gene: TRBV6-1
D gene: TRBD2
J gene: TRBJ2-7
clone size: once
CDR3 DNA: TGTGCCAGCAGGCCAGCGGGGGACTACGAGCAGTACTTC
CDR3 protein: CASRPAGDYEQYF

V gene: TRBV7-9
D gene: .
J gene: TRBJ1-2
clone size: .
CDR3 DNA: TGTGCCAGCAACCCCGGGCCCAGCTATGGCTACACCTTC
CDR3 protein: CASNPGPSYGYTF

V gene: TRBV6-6
D gene: .
J gene: TRBJ1-1
clone size: .
CDR3 DNA: TGTGCCAGCAGTTACTCGAATAGCATGAACACTGAAGCTTTCTTT
CDR3 protein: CASSYSNSMNTEAFF

V gene: TRBV7-6
D gene: .
J gene: TRBJ2-3
clone size: .
CDR3 DNA: TGTGCCAGCAGCTTCGGCGTAGGGAACGCAGATACGCAGTATTTT
CDR3 protein: CASSFGVGNADTQYF

V gene: TRBV5-6
D gene: .
J gene: TRBJ2-7
clone size: .
CDR3 DNA: TGTGCCAGCAGCTTGGCAGTTCAGGGGTACTACGAGCAGTACTTC
CDR3 protein: CASSLAVQGYYEQYF

V gene: TRBV7-2
D gene: .
J gene: TRBJ2-1
clone size: few
CDR3 DNA: TGTGCCAGCAGCTTGACCGACAATGAGCAGTTCTTC
CDR3 protein: CASSLTDNEQFF

V gene: TRBV4-2
D gene: TRBD2
J gene: TRBJ2-1
clone size: .
CDR3 DNA: TGTGCCAGCAGCCGATACGGGACTAGCGGGGGGGACAATGAGCAGTTCTTC
CDR3 protein: CASSRYGTSGGDNEQFF

V gene: TRBV7-9
D gene: .
J gene: TRBJ2-5
clone size: .
CDR3 DNA: TGTGCCAGCAGCGCCCTTACAATTATCAGGGGACAAGAGACCCAGTACTTC
CDR3 protein: CASSALTIIRGQETQYF

V gene: TRBV19
D gene: .
J gene: TRBJ2-6
clone size: .
CDR3 DNA: TGTGCCAGTAGTATAGATCTAGGGTTTGGGGCCAACGTCCTGACTTTC
CDR3 protein: CASSIDLGFGANVLTF

V gene: TRBV29-1
D gene: .
J gene: TRBJ2-4
clone size: .
CDR3 DNA: TGCAGCGTCTCGCAGGGAAACATTCAGTACTTC
CDR3 protein: CSVSQGNIQYF

V gene: TRBV10-3
D gene: .
J gene: TRBJ2-7
clone size: .
CDR3 DNA: TGTGCCATCGCCGCTGGGTCGCCCTACGAGCAGTACTTC
CDR3 protein: CAIAAGSPYEQYF

V gene: TRBV6-5
D gene: TRBD1
J gene: TRBJ1-2
clone size: once
CDR3 DNA: TGTGCCAGCAGCGACCCCGGGACAGGGATTAATGGCTACACCTTC
CDR3 protein: CASSDPGTGINGYTF

V gene: TRBV27
D gene: .
J gene: TRBJ2-5
clone size: once
CDR3 DNA: TGTGCCACAGCAGGGATCGGGGGCAGCCAAGAGACCCAGTACTTC
CDR3 protein: CATAGIGGSQETQYF

V gene: TRBV4-3
D gene: TRBD1
J gene: TRBJ2-2
clone size: .
CDR3 DNA: TGCGCCAGCAGCCAAGTTCGGGACAGGGGTAACACCGGGGAGCTGTTTTTT
CDR3 protein: CASSQVRDRGNTGELFF

V gene: TRBV7-3
D gene: .
J gene: TRBJ1-1
clone size: .
CDR3 DNA: TGTGCCAGCAGCTCAATCGAGGGGGCTGAAGCTTTCTTT
CDR3 protein: CASSSIEGAEAFF

V gene: TRBV4-1
D gene: TRBD2
J gene: TRBJ2-1
clone size: .
CDR3 DNA: TGCGCCAGCAGCCACCCTAGCGGGACTCCCTACAATGAGCAGTTCTTC
CDR3 protein: CASSHPSGTPYNEQFF

V gene: TRBV10-3
D gene: TRBD2
J gene: TRBJ2-2
clone size: .
CDR3 DNA: TGTGCCATCAGTGGCGGCGGGAGGGCCGGGGAGCTGTTTTTT
CDR3 protein: CAISGGGRAGELFF

V gene: TRBV27
D gene: .
J gene: TRBJ2-7
clone size: .
CDR3 DNA: TGTGCCAGCAGTTCCCTCGGGGACGTTTACGAGCAGTACTTC
CDR3 protein: CASSSLGDVYEQYF

V gene: TRBV4-1
D gene: .
J gene: TRBJ2-1
clone size: .
CDR3 DNA: TGCGCCAGCAGCCAGCGCCAGGATTTCTCCTACAATGAGCAGTTCTTC
CDR3 protein: CASSQRQDFSYNEQFF